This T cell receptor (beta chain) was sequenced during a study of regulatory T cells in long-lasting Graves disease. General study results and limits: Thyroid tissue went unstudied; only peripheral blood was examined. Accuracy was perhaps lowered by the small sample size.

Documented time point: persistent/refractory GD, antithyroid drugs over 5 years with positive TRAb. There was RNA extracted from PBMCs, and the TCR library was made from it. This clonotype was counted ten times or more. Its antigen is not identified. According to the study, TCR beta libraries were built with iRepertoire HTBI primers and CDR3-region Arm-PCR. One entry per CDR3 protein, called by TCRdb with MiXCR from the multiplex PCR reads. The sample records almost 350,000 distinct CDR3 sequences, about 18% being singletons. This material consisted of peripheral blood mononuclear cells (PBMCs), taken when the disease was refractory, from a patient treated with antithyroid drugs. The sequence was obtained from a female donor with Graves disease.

CDR3 in DNA: TGTGCCAGCAGCCTACAAAGGGGGGGCGAATTGACCGGGGAGCTGTTTTTT. Translating gives CASSLQRGGELTGELFF. The rearrangement uses TRBV28 and TRBJ2-2; weak D call: TRBD2 (7 bases). The germline V and J ends were trimmed by 6 bases and 5 bases, with 22 bases remaining between them. This CDR3 has 17 residues. Germline assignment: CDR1 MDHEN and CDR2 SYDVKM.